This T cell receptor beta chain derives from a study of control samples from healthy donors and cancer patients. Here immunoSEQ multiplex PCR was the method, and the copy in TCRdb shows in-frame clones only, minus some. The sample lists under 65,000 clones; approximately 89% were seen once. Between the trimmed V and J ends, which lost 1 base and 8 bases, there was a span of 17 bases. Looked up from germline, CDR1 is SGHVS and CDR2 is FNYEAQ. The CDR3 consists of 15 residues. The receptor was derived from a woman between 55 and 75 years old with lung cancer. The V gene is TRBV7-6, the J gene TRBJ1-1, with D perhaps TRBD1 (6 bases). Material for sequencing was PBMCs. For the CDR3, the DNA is TGTGCCAGCAGCTTAGGGGGGGGGCCATCCCGAGAAGCTTTCTTT. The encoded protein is CASSLGGGPSREAFF.